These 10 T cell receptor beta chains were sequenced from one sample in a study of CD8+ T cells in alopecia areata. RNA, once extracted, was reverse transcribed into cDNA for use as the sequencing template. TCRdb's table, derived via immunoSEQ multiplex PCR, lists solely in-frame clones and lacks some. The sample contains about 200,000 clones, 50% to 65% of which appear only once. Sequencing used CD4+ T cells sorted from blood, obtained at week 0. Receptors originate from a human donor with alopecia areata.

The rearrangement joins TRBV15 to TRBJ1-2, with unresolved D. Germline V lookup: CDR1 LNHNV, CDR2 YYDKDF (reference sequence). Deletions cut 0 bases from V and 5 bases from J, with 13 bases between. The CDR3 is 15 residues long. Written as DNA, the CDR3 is TGTGCCACCAGCAGAGACGGCAGCCTGGGTTATGGCTACACCTTC. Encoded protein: CATSRDGSLGYGYTF. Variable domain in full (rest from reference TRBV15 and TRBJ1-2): DAMVIQNPRYQVTQFGKPVTLSCSQTLNHNVMYWYQQKSSQAPKLLFHYYDKDFNNEADTPDNFQSRRPNTSFCFLDIRSPGLGDTAMYLCATSRDGSLGYGYTFGSGTRLTVV.

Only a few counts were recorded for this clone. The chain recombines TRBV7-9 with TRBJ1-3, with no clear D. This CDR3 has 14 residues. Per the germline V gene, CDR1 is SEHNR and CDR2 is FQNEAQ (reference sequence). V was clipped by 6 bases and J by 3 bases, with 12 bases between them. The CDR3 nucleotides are TGTGCCAGCAGAGCTAGAGGGTTTGGAAACACCATATATTTT. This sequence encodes CASRARGFGNTIYF.

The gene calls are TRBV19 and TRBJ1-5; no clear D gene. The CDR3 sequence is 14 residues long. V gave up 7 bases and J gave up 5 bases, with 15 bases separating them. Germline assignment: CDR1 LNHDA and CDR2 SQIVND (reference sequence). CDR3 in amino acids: CASTYRRRDQPQHF. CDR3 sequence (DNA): TGTGCCAGTACCTACCGACGACGGGATCAGCCCCAGCATTTT.

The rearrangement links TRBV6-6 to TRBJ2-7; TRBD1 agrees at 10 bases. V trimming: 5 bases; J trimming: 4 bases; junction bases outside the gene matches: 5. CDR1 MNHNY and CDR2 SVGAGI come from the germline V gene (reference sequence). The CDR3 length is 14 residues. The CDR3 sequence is CASSPGQGGYEQYF. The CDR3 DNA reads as TGTGCCAGCAGTCCAGGACAGGGGGGATACGAGCAGTACTTC.

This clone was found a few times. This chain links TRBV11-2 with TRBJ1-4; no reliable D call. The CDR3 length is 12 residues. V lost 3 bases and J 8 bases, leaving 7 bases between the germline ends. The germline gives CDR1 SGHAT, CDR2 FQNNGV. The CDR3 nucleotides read TGTGCCAGCAGCTTTACCCGGGAAAAACTGTTTTTT. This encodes CASSFTREKLFF.

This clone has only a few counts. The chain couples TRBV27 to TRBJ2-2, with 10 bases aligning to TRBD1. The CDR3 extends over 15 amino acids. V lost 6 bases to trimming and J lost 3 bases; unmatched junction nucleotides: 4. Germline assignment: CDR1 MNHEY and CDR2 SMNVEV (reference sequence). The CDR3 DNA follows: TGTGCCAGCAGGAGACAGGGGGCGGACACCGGGGAGCTGTTTTTT. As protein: CASRRQGADTGELFF.

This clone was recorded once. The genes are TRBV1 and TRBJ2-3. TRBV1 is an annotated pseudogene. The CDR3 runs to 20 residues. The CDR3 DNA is TGCACCAGCAGAACCGATACTCGGGCGGTACCGACTCCTTCCACAGATACGCAGTATTTT. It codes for CTSRTDTRAVPTPSTDTQYF.

CDR3 residues: CASSEGLADTDTQYF. CDR3 DNA: TGCGCCAGCAGCGAGGGACTAGCGGACACAGATACGCAGTATTTT. This chain links TRBV5-1 with TRBJ2-3; 11 positions match TRBD2. The CDR3 spans 15 residues. The germline V gene has CDR1 SGHRS and CDR2 YFSETQ. The V segment lost 4 bases and the J segment 2 bases; nucleotides outside the gene matches: 3.

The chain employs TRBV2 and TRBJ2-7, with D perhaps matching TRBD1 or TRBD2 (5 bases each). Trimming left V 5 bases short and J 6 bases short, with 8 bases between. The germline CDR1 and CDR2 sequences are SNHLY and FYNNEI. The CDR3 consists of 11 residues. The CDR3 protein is CASSQGREQYF. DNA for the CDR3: TGTGCCAGCAGTCAGGGACGCGAGCAGTACTTC.

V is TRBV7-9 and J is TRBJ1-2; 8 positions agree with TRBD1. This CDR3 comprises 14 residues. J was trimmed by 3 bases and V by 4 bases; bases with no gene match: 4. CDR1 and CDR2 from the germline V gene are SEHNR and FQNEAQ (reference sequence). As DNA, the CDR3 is TGTGCCAGCAGCTCGGACAGGGCGCACTATGGCTACACCTTC. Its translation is CASSSDRAHYGYTF.